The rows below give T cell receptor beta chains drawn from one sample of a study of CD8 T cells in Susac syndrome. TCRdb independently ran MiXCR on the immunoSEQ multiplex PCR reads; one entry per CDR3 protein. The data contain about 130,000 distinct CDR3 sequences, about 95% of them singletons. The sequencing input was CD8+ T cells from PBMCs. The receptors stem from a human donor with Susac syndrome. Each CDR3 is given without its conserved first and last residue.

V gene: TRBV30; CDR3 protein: AWSVLGSYNSPLH
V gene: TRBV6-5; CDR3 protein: ASSYSWQIQETQY
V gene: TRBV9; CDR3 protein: ASSARLAGGITDTQY
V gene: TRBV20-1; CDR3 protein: SARGPDYEQY
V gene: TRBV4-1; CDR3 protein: ASSQDGTDYSNQPQH
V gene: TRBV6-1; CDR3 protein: ASSLSGENGELF
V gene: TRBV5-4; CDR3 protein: ASSLRGILQETQY
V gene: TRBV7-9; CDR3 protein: ASSSSGQGGYGYT
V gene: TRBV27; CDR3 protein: ASRNDREYQETQY
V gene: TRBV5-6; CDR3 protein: ASSSGTSYEQY
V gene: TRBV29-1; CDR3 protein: SVEEGILTDTQY
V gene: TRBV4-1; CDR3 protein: ASSQERGISGLYNEQF
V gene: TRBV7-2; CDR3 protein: ASSMRLAGEQY
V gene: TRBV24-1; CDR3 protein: ATRDRTGGTDTQY
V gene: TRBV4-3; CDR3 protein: ASSEQATNEKLF
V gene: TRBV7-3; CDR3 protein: ASSADGYSGANVLT
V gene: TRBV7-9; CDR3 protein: ASTWEGTGGTANTGELF
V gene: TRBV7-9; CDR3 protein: ASSFDLGPYEQY
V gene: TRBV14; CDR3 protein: ASSARNDRHEGYT
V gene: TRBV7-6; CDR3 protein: ASSLRSAHEQY
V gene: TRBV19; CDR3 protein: ASTLLAGAYNEQF
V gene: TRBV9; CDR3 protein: ASSPGTMDYEQY
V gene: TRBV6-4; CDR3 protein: ASSDSGGGAYNEQF
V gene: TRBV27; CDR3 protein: ASSPGGGDLYEQY
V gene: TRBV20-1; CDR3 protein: SAPLTGQPNQPQH
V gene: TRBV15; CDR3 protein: ATSRDPLLADIYNEQF
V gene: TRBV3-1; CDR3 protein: ASSQGLAHQETQY
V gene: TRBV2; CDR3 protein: ASSGLRTEGYNEQF
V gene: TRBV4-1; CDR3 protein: ASSQGGSGGYEQY
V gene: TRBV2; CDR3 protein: ASSEPGESNEQF
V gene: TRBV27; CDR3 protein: ASSRKQGREQY
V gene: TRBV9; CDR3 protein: ASSVGLPDNEQF
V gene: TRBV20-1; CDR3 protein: SARGVTSGPLLQGTDTQY
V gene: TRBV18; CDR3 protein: ASSEGTGGEGMNTEAF
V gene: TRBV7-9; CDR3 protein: ASSLLGLETQY
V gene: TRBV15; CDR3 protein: ATSRSPSGGNTEAF
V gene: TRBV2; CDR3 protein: ASSEAITALQKTQY
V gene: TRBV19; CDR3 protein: ASSILTGPLSYEQY
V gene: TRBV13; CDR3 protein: ASSWRQISTEAF
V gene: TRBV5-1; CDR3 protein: ASSLKLAGEQY
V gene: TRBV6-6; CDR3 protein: ASSYRGTGEKQF
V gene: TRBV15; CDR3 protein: ATSILTGDRGQPQH
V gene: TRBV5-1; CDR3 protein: ASSLAVEGGIYNEQF
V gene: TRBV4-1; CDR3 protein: ASSQAGTSPLH